A selection of T cell receptor beta chains follows, all from one sample in a study of post-analysis software for immune sequencing data. Via MiXCR, TCRdb re-called the PCR reads, giving one row per CDR3 protein. The table lists 250,000 to 300,000 distinct CDR3 sequences, less than 40% of them singletons, with less than 6% in the top ten. The sequencing input was blood. The source is a girl between 10 and 17 years old with multiple sclerosis. Both conserved end residues are part of each CDR3. The order of the fields is CDR3 protein, CDR3 DNA, J gene, D gene, V gene, clone size. A D gene is named only where the DNA matches it firmly. Not all rows give a size; the values are once, few, many and, for expanded clones, a class.

CASSNLKAGSTEAFF | TGTGCCAGCAGCAACCTCAAAGCGGGGAGCACTGAAGCTTTCTTT | TRBJ1-1 | - | TRBV21-1 | -
CASSLFFGRIYGYTF | TGTGCCAGCAGTTTATTTTTTGGACGGATCTATGGCTACACCTTC | TRBJ1-2 | - | TRBV12-3/TRBV12-4 | -
CASSLYLGLDNEQFF | TGTGCCAGCAGCTTGTATTTGGGACTGGACAATGAGCAGTTCTTC | TRBJ2-1 | - | TRBV11-2 | many
CASQPQLAYNEQFF | TGTGCCAGCCAACCCCAACTAGCCTACAATGAGCAGTTCTTC | TRBJ2-1 | - | TRBV27 | once
CASSPDRQGTPFRNEQFF | TGCGCCAGCAGCCCCGATAGACAGGGGACGCCATTCAGGAATGAGCAGTTCTTC | TRBJ2-1 | TRBD1 | TRBV5-1 | many
CATSVLEGSTDTQYF | TGTGCCACCAGTGTCCTGGAGGGGAGCACAGATACGCAGTATTTT | TRBJ2-3 | - | TRBV24-1 | many
CASTEGGLGYEQYF | TGTGCCAGCACCGAGGGCGGACTGGGCTACGAGCAGTACTTC | TRBJ2-7 | - | TRBV5-6 | -
CASGLSLDTGTQYF | TGTGCCAGCGGACTATCACTCGACACAGGTACGCAGTATTTT | TRBJ2-3 | - | TRBV28 | few
CASGGQENTGELFF | TGTGCCAGCGGGGGACAGGAGAACACCGGGGAGCTGTTTTTT | TRBJ2-2 | TRBD1 | TRBV25-1 | few
CAIRVGGSTDTQYF | TGTGCCATCAGGGTTGGGGGGAGCACAGATACGCAGTATTTT | TRBJ2-3 | - | TRBV10-3 | many
CASSYVAGGSYNEQFF | TGTGCCAGCAGTTACGTAGCGGGGGGCTCCTACAATGAGCAGTTCTTC | TRBJ2-1 | TRBD2 | TRBV6-5 | many
CTSSFQTSGRYFTYEQYF | TGTACCAGCAGTTTCCAAACTAGCGGGAGGTATTTCACCTACGAGCAGTACTTC | TRBJ2-7 | TRBD2 | TRBV12-3/TRBV12-4 | few
CASSPRTGATEAFF | TGTGCCAGCAGCCCACGGACAGGTGCCACTGAAGCTTTCTTT | TRBJ1-1 | TRBD1 | TRBV3-1 | -
CASSHPSEETQYF | TGTGCCAGCAGTCACCCGAGCGAAGAGACCCAGTACTTC | TRBJ2-5 | - | TRBV13 | many
CASSGGSFNADTQYF | TGTGCCAGCAGTGGCGGGAGCTTTAACGCAGATACGCAGTATTTT | TRBJ2-3 | TRBD2 | TRBV7-3 | few
CATSDTLTSGSLYEQFF | TGTGCCACCAGTGATACCCTGACTAGCGGGAGTTTGTATGAGCAGTTCTTC | TRBJ2-1 | TRBD2 | TRBV24-1 | -
CAISGMGLAGGRDEQFF | TGTGCCATCAGTGGAATGGGACTAGCGGGAGGGCGTGATGAGCAGTTCTTC | TRBJ2-1 | TRBD2 | TRBV10-3 | many
CSAKISGSGEQYF | TGCAGTGCTAAGATTAGCGGGAGTGGCGAGCAGTACTTC | TRBJ2-7 | TRBD2 | TRBV20-1 | -
CSAIRAGGPSEQFF | TGCAGTGCCATAAGAGCGGGGGGGCCAAGTGAGCAGTTCTTC | TRBJ2-1 | TRBD2 | TRBV20-1 | many
CASSLKGGTDAQYF | TGTGCCAGCAGTCTTAAGGGAGGCACAGATGCGCAGTATTTT | TRBJ2-3 | - | TRBV12-3/TRBV12-4 | -
CASSKGDRDGETQYF | TGCGCCAGCAGCAAAGGGGACAGGGATGGAGAGACCCAGTACTTC | TRBJ2-5 | TRBD1 | TRBV4-1 | -
CASMGGVDTQYF | TGTGCCAGCATGGGGGGCGTGGATACGCAGTATTTT | TRBJ2-3 | - | TRBV7-9 | -
CSVVSSWASGATDTQYF | TGCAGCGTTGTGTCTTCGTGGGCTAGCGGGGCCACAGATACGCAGTATTTT | TRBJ2-3 | TRBD2 | TRBV29-1 | many
CASSVGGDQSYNEQFF | TGTGCCAGCAGCGTAGGGGGGGACCAGTCCTACAATGAGCAGTTCTTC | TRBJ2-1 | - | TRBV9 | many
CSVDGLGGGDTQYF | TGCAGCGTCGACGGGCTGGGAGGGGGAGATACGCAGTATTTT | TRBJ2-3 | - | TRBV29-1 | -
CASSYDWTEQFF | TGTGCCAGCAGCTATGACTGGACTGAGCAGTTCTTC | TRBJ2-1 | - | TRBV5-8 | many
CSARDRYTDTQYF | TGCAGTGCTAGAGATAGGTATACAGATACGCAGTATTTT | TRBJ2-3 | - | TRBV20-1 | many
CASSSGTSGRASDTQYF | TGCGCCAGCAGCAGCGGGACTAGCGGGAGGGCCTCAGATACGCAGTATTTT | TRBJ2-3 | TRBD2 | TRBV5-1 | -
CSVAGSKDQPQHF | TGCAGCGTTGCCGGGTCCAAAGATCAGCCCCAGCATTTT | TRBJ1-5 | - | TRBV29-1 | many
CASSEYPGSDEKLFF | TGTGCCAGCAGTGAATATCCCGGGTCGGATGAAAAACTGTTTTTT | TRBJ1-4 | - | TRBV25-1 | -
CASGPGGLAVYNEQFF | TGCGCCAGCGGCCCGGGGGGACTAGCGGTCTACAATGAGCAGTTCTTC | TRBJ2-1 | TRBD2 | TRBV5-1 | few
CASSQQTGGWDEQFF | TGTGCCAGCAGCCAACAGACAGGGGGCTGGGATGAGCAGTTCTTC | TRBJ2-1 | TRBD1 | TRBV7-2 | many
CASRRDNEQFF | TGTGCCAGCAGAAGAGACAATGAGCAGTTCTTC | TRBJ2-1 | - | TRBV28 | many
CASSLDRDPYEQYF | TGTGCCAGCAGTTTAGACAGGGACCCCTACGAGCAGTACTTC | TRBJ2-7 | - | TRBV12-3/TRBV12-4 | -
CASNLGREQFF | TGTGCCAGCAACTTGGGGCGGGAGCAGTTCTTC | TRBJ2-1 | - | TRBV7-9 | -
CASSGVTSRTGDYGYTF | TGTGCCAGCAGTGGCGTTACGTCCCGGACAGGGGACTATGGCTACACCTTC | TRBJ1-2 | TRBD1 | TRBV12-3/TRBV12-4 | many
CASSLESGQFEKLFF | TGCGCCAGCAGCTTGGAGTCCGGACAGTTTGAAAAACTGTTTTTT | TRBJ1-4 | - | TRBV5-1 | many
CASSWQGSKAYEQYF | TGTGCCAGCAGCTGGCAGGGTAGCAAGGCCTACGAGCAGTACTTC | TRBJ2-7 | - | TRBV13 | once
CSVEEGQTLQAFF | TGCAGCGTTGAAGAAGGTCAGACCCTGCAAGCTTTCTTT | TRBJ1-1 | - | TRBV29-1 | many
CASSQGEKLFF | TGTGCCAGCAGCCAGGGAGAAAAACTGTTTTTT | TRBJ1-4 | - | TRBV3-1 | -
CASSLAGTSGRSGDTQYF | TGTGCCAGCAGTTTAGCGGGGACTAGCGGGAGGTCGGGAGATACGCAGTATTTT | TRBJ2-3 | TRBD2 | TRBV12-3/TRBV12-4 | many
CATSPDRSKPQHF | TGTGCCACCAGCCCAGATAGATCTAAGCCCCAGCATTTT | TRBJ1-5 | - | TRBV15 | many
CASSERLAKNIQYF | TGTGCCAGCAGTGAAAGGTTAGCCAAAAACATTCAGTACTTC | TRBJ2-4 | - | TRBV28 | once
CASSYSQGASVNTEAFF | TGTGCCAGCAGTTACTCTCAGGGGGCAAGTGTGAACACTGAAGCTTTCTTT | TRBJ1-1 | TRBD1 | TRBV6-5 | many
CASSLLTRTRSNQPLHF | TGTGCCAGCAGTTTGTTAACGAGGACACGAAGCAATCAGCCCCTGCATTTT | TRBJ1-5 | - | TRBV28 | -
CSASSVAGRTDTQYF | TGCAGTGCTAGTTCGGTAGCGGGACGCACAGATACGCAGTATTTT | TRBJ2-3 | TRBD2 | TRBV20-1 | few
CASSPTAAKYGYTF | TGTGCCAGCAGTCCAACGGCGGCTAAGTATGGCTACACCTTC | TRBJ1-2 | - | TRBV27 | once